This entry describes one T cell receptor (beta chain). As yet, its antigen is unknown. This same CDR3 is encoded by further DNA sequences in the sample. The sample belongs to a study of cytomegalovirus exposure and HLA in healthy donors. CDR3 size: 13 residues. The germline V and J ends were trimmed by 0 bases and 3 bases, with 6 bases remaining between them. Per germline, CDR1 KGHSH and CDR2 LQKENI. Study-level points and caveats: Several of the most significant clusters appeared linked to common viral pathogens, based on a later analysis.

The PCR was carried out with 60 Vbeta primers and 13 Jbeta primers. TCRdb's table, derived via immunoSEQ multiplex PCR, lists solely in-frame clones and lacks some. The profile shows about 200,000 clones, roughly 77% of them singletons. Sample: PBMCs. This chain joins TRBV18 and TRBJ2-7; no reliable D call. This receptor was taken from a male donor in good health and CMV-seropositive. CDR3 nucleotides: TGTGCCAGCTCACCACCAGCAAGCTACGAGCAGTACTTC. This translates into CASSPPASYEQYF.